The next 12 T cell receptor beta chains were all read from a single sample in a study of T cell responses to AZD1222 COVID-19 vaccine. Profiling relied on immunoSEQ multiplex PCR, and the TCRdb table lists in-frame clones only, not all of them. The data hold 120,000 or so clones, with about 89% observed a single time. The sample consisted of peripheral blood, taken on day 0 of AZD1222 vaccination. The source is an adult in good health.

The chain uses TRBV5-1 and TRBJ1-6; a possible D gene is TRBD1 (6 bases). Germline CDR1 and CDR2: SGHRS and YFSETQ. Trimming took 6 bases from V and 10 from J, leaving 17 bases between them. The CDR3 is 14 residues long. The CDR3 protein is CASTVEGGLSPLHF. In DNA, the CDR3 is TGCGCCAGCACGGTCGAGGGGGGACTCTCACCCCTCCACTTT.

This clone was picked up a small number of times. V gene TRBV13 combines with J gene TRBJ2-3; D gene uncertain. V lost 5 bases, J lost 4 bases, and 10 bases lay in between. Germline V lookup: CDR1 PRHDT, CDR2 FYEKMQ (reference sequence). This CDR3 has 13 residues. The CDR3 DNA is TGTGCCAGCAGCAGACCGAATGCAGATACGCAGTATTTT. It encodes CASSRPNADTQYF.

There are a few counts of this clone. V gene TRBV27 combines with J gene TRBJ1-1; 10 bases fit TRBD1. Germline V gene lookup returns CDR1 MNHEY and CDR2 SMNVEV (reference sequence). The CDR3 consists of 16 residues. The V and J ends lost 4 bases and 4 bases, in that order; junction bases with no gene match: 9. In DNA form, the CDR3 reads TGTGCCAGCAGTTCCCCGACAGGGGGCGCGGGCACTGAAGCTTTCTTT. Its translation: CASSSPTGGAGTEAFF.

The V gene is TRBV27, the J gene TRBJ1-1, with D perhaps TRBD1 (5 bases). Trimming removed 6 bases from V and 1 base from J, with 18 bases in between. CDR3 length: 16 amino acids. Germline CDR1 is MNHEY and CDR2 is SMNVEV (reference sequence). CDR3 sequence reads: CASSQPPGLRNTEAFF. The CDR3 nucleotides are TGTGCCAGCAGCCAACCTCCGGGGCTTAGGAACACTGAAGCTTTCTTT.

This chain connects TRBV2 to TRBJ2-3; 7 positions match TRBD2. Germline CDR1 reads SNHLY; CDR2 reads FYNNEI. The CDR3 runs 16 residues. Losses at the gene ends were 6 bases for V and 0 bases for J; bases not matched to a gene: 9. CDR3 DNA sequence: TGTGCCAGCAGCCTTGGGCGGGAGCGAAGCACAGATACGCAGTATTTT. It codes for CASSLGRERSTDTQYF.

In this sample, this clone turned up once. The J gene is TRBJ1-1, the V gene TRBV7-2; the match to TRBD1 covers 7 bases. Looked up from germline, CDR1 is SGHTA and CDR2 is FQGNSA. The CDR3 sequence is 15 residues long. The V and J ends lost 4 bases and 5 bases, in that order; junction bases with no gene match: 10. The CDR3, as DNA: TGTGCCAGCAGCTCAGGGGGGGGCGCGTCTACTGAAGCTTTCTTT. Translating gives CASSSGGGASTEAFF.

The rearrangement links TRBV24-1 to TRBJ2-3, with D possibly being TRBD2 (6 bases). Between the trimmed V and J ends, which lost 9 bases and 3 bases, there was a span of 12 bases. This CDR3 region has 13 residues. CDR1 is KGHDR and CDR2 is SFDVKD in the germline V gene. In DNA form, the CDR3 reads TGTGCCACCGGCGGGGACGGGACAGATACGCAGTATTTT. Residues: CATGGDGTDTQYF.

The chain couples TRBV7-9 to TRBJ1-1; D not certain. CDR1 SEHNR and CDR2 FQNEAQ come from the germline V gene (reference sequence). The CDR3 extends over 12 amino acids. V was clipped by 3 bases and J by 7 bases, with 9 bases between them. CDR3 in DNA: TGTGCCAGCAGCTTGTCAGCCCTTGAAGCTTTCTTT. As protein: CASSLSALEAFF. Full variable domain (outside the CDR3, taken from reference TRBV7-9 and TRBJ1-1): DTGVSQNPRHKITKRGQNVTFRCDPISEHNRLYWYRQTLGQGPEFLTYFQNEAQLEKSRLLSDRFSAERPKGSFSTLEIQRTEQGDSAMYLCASSLSALEAFFGQGTRLTVV.

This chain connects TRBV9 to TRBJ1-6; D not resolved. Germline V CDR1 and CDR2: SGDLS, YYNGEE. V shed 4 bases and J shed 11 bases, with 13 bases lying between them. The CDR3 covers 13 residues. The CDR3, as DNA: TGTGCCAGCAGCTCCGGGCCTGGGGCACCCCTCCACTTT. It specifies CASSSGPGAPLHF.

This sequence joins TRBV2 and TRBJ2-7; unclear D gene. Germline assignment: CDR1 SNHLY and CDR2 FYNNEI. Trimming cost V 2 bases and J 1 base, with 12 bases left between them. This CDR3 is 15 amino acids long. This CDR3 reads CASSERTAGSYEQYF. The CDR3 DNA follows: TGTGCCAGCAGTGAAAGGACGGCAGGATCCTACGAGCAGTACTTC.

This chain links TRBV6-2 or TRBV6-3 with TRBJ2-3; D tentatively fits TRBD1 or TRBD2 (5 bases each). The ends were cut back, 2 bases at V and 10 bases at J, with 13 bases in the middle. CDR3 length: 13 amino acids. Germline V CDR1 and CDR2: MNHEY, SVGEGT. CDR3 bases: TGTGCCAGCAGTTACGGACAACCGAGGGCGCAGTATTTT. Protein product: CASSYGQPRAQYF.

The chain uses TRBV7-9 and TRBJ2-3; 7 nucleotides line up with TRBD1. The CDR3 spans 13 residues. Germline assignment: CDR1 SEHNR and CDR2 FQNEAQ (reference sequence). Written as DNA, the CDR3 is TGTGGGACCGGACAGGAGTCCACAGATACGCAGTATTTT. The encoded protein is CGTGQESTDTQYF. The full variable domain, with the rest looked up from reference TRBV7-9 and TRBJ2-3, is DTGVSQNPRHKITKRGQNVTFRCDPISEHNRLYWYRQTLGQGPEFLTYFQNEAQLEKSRLLSDRFSAERPKGSFSTLEIQRTEQGDSAMYLCGTGQESTDTQYFGPGTRLTVL.